The entry below describes one TCR beta chain. These data originate in a study of blood T cell repertoires in COVID-19. The CDR3 loop spans 15 amino acids. The V and J ends lost 5 bases and 12 bases respectively, with 23 bases between them. Germline CDR1 WSHSY, CDR2 SAAADI. Profiled with immunoSEQ multiplex PCR; TCRdb holds only in-frame clones, not every one. This sample carries about 250,000 clones, more than 75% of them seen once, and the ten largest clones take about 1%. This chain links TRBV10-2 with TRBJ2-1, with TRBD2 as a possible D gene (6 bases). The sample comprised peripheral blood. The origin of this receptor is a woman aged 40 to 50 who had recovered from COVID-19. The CDR3 loop reads CASSNTPGLGRPQFF. The CDR3 bases are TGCGCCAGCAGTAACACCCCGGGACTCGGCCGGCCGCAGTTCTTC.